This T cell receptor beta chain was observed in a study of Ad26.COV2.S vaccination and SARS-CoV-2 variants. The assay was immunoSEQ multiplex PCR, and TCRdb's table has in-frame clones only and misses some. The sample holds some 420,000 clones, roughly 90% seen once. The sample's treatment: some 19 received Ad26.COV2.S at low or high dose, single or two shots; 5 received placebo; per-sample allocation not given. Sampling took place 63 days after the first vaccine or placebo injection. This CDR3 region has 16 residues. Per the germline V gene, CDR1 is SGHTA and CDR2 is FQGNSA. J was trimmed by 3 bases and V by 5 bases; bases with no gene match: 5.

The chain joins TRBV7-2 to TRBJ2-3; 13 bases align to TRBD2. This specimen was peripheral blood, taken in a trial of Ad26.COV2.S vaccine versus placebo. This sequence was found in a person aged 18-60 years who received the Ad26.COV2.S COVID-19 vaccine or a placebo. CDR3 in DNA: TGTGCCAGCAGCCAACTAGCGGGGGGGATAACAGATACGCAGTATTTT. Its protein product is CASSQLAGGITDTQYF. Based on the CDR3 plus reference TRBV7-2 and TRBJ2-3, the full variable domain is GAGVSQSPSNKVTEKGKDVELRCDPISGHTALYWYRQSLGQGLEFLIYFQGNSAPDKSGLPSDRFSAERTGGSVSTLTIQRTQQEDSAVYLCASSQLAGGITDTQYFGPGTRLTVL.